The entry below describes one T cell receptor (beta chain). The record originates from a study of OX40 agonist ivuxolimab in advanced cancers. Germline assignment: CDR1 SGHRS and CDR2 YFSETQ. The CDR3 loop spans 15 amino acids. J was trimmed by 2 bases and V by 2 bases; bases with no gene match: 3. Peripheral blood came from all dose cohorts at three timepoints. TCRdb's table, derived via immunoSEQ multiplex PCR, lists solely in-frame clones and lacks some. The sample comprises fewer than 75,000 clones, more than 85% of which are singletons, and 2% to 2.5% rests with the top ten. The chain employs TRBV5-1 and TRBJ2-5, with 10 nucleotides matching TRBD2. The sequencing used CD4+ or CD8+ T cells sorted from blood, collected in a trial of the OX40 agonist ivuxolimab. This clonotype originated in an adult with an advanced solid tumor such as melanoma, head and neck, liver or kidney cancer. In DNA form, the CDR3 reads TGCGCCAGCAGCTTACCTAGCGGGGGACAAGAGACCCAGTACTTC. As protein: CASSLPSGGQETQYF.